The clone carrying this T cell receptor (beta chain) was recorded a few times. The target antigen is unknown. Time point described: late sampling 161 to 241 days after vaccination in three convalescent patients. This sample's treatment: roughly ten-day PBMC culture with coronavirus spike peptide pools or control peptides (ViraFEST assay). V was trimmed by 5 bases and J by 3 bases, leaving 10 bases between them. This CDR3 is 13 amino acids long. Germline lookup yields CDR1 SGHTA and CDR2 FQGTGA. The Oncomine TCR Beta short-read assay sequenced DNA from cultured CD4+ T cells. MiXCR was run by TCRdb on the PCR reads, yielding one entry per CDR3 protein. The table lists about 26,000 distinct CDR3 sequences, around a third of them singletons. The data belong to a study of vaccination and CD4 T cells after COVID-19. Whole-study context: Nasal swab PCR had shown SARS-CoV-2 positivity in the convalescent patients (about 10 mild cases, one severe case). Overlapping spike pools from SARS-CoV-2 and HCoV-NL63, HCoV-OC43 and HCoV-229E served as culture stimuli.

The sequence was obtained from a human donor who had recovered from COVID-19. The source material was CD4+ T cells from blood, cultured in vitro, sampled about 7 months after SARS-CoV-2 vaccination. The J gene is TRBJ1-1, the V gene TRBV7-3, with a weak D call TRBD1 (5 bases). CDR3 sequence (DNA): TGTGCCAGCAGCGCATCCAGGGACACTGAAGCTTTCTTT. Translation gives CASSASRDTEAFF. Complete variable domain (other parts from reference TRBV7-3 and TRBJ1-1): GAGVSQTPSNKVTEKGKYVELRCDPISGHTALYWYRQSLGQGPEFLIYFQGTGAADDSGLPNDRFFAVRPEGSVSTLKIQRTERGDSAVYLCASSASRDTEAFFGQGTRLTVV.